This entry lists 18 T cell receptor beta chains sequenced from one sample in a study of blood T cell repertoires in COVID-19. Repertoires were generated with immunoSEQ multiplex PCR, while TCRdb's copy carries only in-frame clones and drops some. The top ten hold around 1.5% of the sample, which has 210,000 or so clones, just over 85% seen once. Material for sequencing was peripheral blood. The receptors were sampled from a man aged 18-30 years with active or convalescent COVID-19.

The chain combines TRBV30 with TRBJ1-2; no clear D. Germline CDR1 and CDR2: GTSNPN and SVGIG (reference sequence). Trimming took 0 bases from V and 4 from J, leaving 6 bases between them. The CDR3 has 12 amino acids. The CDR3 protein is CAWSVSVYGYTF. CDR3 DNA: TGTGCCTGGAGTGTATCGGTCTATGGCTACACCTTC.

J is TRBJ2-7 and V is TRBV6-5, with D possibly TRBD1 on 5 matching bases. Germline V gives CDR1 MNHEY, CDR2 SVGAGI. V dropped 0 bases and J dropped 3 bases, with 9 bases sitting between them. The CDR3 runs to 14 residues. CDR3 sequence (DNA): TGTGCCAGCAGTTACTCCCCGACAGACTACGAGCAGTACTTC. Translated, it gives CASSYSPTDYEQYF.

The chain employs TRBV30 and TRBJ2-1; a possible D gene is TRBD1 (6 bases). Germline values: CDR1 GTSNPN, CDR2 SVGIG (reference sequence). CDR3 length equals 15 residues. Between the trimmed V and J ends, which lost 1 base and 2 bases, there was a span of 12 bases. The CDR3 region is CAWSGGRGAYNEQFF. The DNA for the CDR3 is TGTGCCTGGAGTGGGGGCAGGGGAGCCTACAATGAGCAGTTCTTC.

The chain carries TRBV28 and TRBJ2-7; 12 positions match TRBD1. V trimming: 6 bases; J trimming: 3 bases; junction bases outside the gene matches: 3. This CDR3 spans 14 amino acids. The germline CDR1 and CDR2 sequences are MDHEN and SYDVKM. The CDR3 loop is CASRGTGGFYEQYF. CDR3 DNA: TGTGCCAGCAGGGGGACAGGGGGCTTCTACGAGCAGTACTTC.

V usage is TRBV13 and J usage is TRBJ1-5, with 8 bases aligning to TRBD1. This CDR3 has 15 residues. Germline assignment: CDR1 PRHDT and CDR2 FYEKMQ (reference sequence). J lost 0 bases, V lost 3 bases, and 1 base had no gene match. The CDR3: CASSLGQVSNQPQHF. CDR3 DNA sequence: TGTGCCAGCAGCTTGGGACAGGTTAGCAATCAGCCCCAGCATTTT.

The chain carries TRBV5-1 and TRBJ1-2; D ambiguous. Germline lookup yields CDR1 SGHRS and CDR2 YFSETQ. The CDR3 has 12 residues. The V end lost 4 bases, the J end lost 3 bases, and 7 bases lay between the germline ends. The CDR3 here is CASSGAYYGYTF. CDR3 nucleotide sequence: TGCGCCAGCAGCGGAGCTTACTATGGCTACACCTTC.

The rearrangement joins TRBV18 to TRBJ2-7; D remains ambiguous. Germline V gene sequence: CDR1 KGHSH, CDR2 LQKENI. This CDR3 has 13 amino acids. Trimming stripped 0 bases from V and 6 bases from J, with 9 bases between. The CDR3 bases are TGTGCCAGCTCACCACCCAGATCCCTCGAGCAGTACTTC. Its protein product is CASSPPRSLEQYF.

The CDR3 spells CASSTDSLNYGYTF. Written as DNA, the CDR3 is TGTGCCAGCAGCACCGACAGTCTTAACTATGGCTACACCTTC. The J gene is TRBJ1-2, the V gene TRBV28; D is perhaps TRBD1 (5 bases). The CDR3 contains 14 residues. Trimming pared 6 bases from V and 1 base from J, leaving 12 bases between. Germline assignment: CDR1 MDHEN and CDR2 SYDVKM.

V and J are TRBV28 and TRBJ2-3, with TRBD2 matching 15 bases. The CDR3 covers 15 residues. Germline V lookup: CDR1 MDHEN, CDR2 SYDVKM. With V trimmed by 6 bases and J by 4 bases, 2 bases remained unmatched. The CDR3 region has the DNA TGTGCCAGCAGGCGGACTAGCGGGAGGGCAGATACGCAGTATTTT. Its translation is CASRRTSGRADTQYF.

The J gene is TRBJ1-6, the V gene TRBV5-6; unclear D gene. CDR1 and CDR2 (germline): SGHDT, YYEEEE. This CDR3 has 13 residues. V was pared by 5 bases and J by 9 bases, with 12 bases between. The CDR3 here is CASRMYRASPLHF. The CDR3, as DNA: TGTGCCAGCAGAATGTACAGAGCTTCACCCCTCCACTTT. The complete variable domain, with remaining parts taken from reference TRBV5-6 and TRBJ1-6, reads DAGVTQSPTHLIKTRGQQVTLRCSPKSGHDTVSWYQQALGQGPQFIFQYYEEEERQRGNFPDRFSGHQFPNYSSELNVNALLLGDSALYLCASRMYRASPLHFGNGTRLTVT.

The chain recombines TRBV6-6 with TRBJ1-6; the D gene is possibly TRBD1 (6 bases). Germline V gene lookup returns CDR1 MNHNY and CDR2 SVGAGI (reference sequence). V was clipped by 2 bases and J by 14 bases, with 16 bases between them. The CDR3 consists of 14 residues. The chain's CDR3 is CASSYPETGATLHF. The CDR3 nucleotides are TGTGCCAGCAGTTACCCTGAGACAGGAGCAACCCTCCACTTT.

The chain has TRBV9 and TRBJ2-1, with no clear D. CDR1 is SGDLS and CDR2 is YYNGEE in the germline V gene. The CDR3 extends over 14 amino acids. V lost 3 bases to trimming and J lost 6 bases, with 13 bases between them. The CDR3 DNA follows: TGTGCCAGCAGCGAACGTTTTAGAGGCAATGAGCAGTTCTTC. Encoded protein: CASSERFRGNEQFF.

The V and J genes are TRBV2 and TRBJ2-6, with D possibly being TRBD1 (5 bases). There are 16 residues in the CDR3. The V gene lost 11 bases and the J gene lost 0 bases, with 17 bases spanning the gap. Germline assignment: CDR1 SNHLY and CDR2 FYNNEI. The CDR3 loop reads CAWKGLARSGANVLTF. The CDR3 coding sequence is TGTGCCTGGAAGGGGCTGGCGCGCTCTGGGGCCAACGTCCTGACTTTC.

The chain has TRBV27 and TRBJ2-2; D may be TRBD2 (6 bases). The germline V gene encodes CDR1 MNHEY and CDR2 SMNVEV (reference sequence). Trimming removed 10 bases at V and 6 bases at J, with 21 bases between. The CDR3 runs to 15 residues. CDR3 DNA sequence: TGTGCCACCCTCCCTCTTACGGGAGCGGCCGGGGAGCTGTTTTTT. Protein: CATLPLTGAAGELFF.

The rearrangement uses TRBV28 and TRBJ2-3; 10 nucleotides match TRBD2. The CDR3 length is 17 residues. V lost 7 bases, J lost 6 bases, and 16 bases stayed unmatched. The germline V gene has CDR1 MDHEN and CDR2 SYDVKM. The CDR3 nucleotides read TGTGCCAGCACCCGATGGCTAGCGGGAGCTCCCACGGATACGCAGTATTTT. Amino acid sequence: CASTRWLAGAPTDTQYF.

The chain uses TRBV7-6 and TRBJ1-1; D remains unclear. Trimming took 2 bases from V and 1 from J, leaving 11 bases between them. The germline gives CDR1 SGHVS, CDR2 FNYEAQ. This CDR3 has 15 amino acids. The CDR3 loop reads CASSLFAGSNTEAFF. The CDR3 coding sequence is TGTGCCAGCAGCTTATTTGCAGGCTCGAACACTGAAGCTTTCTTT.

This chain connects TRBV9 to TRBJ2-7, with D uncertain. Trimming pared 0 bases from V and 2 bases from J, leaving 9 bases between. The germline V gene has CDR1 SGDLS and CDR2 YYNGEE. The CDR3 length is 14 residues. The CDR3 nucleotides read TGTGCCAGCAGCGTAGTAGATGAGGCCTACGAGCAGTACTTC. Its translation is CASSVVDEAYEQYF.

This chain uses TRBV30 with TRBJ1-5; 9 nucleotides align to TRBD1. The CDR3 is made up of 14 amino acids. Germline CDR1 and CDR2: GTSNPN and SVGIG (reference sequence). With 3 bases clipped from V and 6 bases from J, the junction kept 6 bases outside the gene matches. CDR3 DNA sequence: TGTGCCTGGAGCCCGGGACAGGGAATTCAGCCCCAGCATTTT. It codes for CAWSPGQGIQPQHF.